This T cell receptor (beta chain) was sequenced in a study of cytomegalovirus exposure and HLA in healthy donors. Only in-frame clones appear in the TCRdb table, and some are missing; sequencing was by immunoSEQ multiplex PCR. The data show 250,000 to 300,000 clones, just over 85% seen once. Germline lookup yields CDR1 GTSNPN and CDR2 SVGIG (reference sequence). The CDR3 runs 13 residues. The V end lost 4 bases, the J end lost 4 bases, and 12 bases lay between the germline ends. The sample consisted of PBMCs. The gene calls are TRBV30 and TRBJ2-3; D possibly corresponds to TRBD2 (6 bases). The origin of this receptor is a woman between 18 and 29 years old in good health and CMV-seronegative. This chain's CDR3 is CAWTQGGADTQYF. The CDR3 DNA sequence: TGTGCCTGGACGCAGGGAGGCGCAGATACGCAGTATTTT.